This T cell receptor beta chain was profiled in a study of cytomegalovirus exposure and HLA in healthy donors. The study's findings and limits: Earlier analysis yielded a pattern in which most TCR beta V segments were productive about 90% or about 30% of the time. In a later analysis, several top co-occurrence clusters appeared linked to parvovirus B19, influenza, CMV and Epstein-Barr virus.

For this clone: Its antigen is still unknown.

Germline V gene lookup returns CDR1 MNHNS and CDR2 SASEGT. The V end lost 1 base, the J end lost 8 bases, and 12 bases lay between the germline ends. The CDR3 is made up of 14 amino acids. The PCR made use of 60 Vbeta and 13 Jbeta primers. Authors' methods: The authors later counted about 80 million unique TCR beta chains, 9 million to 14 million of them shared. Only in-frame clones appear in the TCRdb table, and some are missing; sequencing was by immunoSEQ multiplex PCR. V, J and clone size were drawn from that table, and D and trimming were deduced from the DNA. This table has 150,000 to 200,000 clones, approximately 82% appearing once.

The rearrangement joins TRBV6-1 to TRBJ2-1; D possibly corresponds to TRBD1 (6 bases). Input material: PBMCs. The TCR originated in a girl aged 2 to 9 in good health and CMV-seropositive. The CDR3 nucleotides read TGTGCCAGCAGTGAAGGGAACAGGGTGGATGAGCAGTTCTTC. It yields the protein CASSEGNRVDEQFF.